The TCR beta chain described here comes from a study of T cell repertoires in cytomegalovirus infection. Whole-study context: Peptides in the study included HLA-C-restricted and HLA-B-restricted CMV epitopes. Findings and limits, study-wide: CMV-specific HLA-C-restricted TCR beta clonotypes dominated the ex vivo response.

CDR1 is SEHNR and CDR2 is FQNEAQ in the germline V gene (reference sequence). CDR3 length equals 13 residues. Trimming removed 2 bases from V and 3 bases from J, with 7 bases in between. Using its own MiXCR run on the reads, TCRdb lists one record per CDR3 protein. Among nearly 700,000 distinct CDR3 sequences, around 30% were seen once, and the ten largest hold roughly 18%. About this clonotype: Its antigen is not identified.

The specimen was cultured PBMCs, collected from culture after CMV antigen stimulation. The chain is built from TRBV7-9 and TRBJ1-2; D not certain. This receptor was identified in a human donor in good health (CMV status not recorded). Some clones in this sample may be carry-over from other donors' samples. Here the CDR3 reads CASSLKEYYGYTF. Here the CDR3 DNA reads TGTGCCAGCAGCTTAAAGGAGTACTATGGCTACACCTTC.